This section outlines one T cell receptor beta chain sequence together with its context. Original data processing: Nucleated cell counts were estimated from reference gene primer amplification. Assay: immunoSEQ multiplex PCR; the TCRdb copy retains only in-frame clones and omits some. V, J and clone size derive from that table, while D and trimming were established from the DNA sequence. In the table there are 320,000 or so clones, approximately 89% of which are singletons. This sample is drawn from a study of blood T cell repertoires in COVID-19. With 0 bases clipped from V and 3 bases from J, the junction kept 5 bases outside the gene matches. Germline CDR1 LGHNA, CDR2 YNFKEQ. The CDR3 is 17 residues long. The cohort comprised adults aged about 18 to 100 years residing in approximately 22 US areas. Recovered Cohort 3 donors showed two negative PCRs, clearance, or symptom resolution.

This TCR derives from a man aged 25-45 years who had recovered from COVID-19. V gene TRBV4-2 combines with J gene TRBJ2-5, with 12 bases aligning to TRBD2. Sequenced sample: PBMCs or T cells enriched from blood (not recorded which). The CDR3 DNA follows: TGTGCCAGCAGCCAAGACCCAGGACTAGCGGGGAAAGAGACCCAGTACTTC. Amino acid sequence: CASSQDPGLAGKETQYF.